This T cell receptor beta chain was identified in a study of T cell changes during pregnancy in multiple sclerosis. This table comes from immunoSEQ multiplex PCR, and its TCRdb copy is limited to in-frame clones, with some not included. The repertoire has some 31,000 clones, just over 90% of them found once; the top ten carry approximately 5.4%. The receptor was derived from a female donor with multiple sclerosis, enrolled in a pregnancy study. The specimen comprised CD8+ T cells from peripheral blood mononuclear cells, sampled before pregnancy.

CDR3: CASSPGQTYEQYF. CDR3 DNA: TGCGCCAGCAGCCCGGGACAAACCTACGAGCAGTACTTC. V gene TRBV4-1 combines with J gene TRBJ2-7, with D maybe TRBD1 (6 bases). V was trimmed by 4 bases and J by 2 bases, leaving 9 bases between them. The CDR3 totals 13 residues. Germline-derived CDR1 and CDR2 are MGHRA and YSYEKL.